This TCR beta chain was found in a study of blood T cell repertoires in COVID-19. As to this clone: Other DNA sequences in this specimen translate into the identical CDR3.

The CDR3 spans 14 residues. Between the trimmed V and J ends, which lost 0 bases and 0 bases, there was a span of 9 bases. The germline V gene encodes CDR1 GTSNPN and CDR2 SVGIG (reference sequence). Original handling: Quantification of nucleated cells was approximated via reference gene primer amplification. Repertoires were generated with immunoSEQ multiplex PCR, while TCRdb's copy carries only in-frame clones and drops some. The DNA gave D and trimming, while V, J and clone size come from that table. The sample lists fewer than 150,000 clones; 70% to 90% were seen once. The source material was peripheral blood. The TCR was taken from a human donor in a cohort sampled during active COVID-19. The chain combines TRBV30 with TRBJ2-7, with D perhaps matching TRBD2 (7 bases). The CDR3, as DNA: TGTGCCTGGAGTGTAGGGGGGGACTCCTACGAGCAGTACTTC. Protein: CAWSVGGDSYEQYF.